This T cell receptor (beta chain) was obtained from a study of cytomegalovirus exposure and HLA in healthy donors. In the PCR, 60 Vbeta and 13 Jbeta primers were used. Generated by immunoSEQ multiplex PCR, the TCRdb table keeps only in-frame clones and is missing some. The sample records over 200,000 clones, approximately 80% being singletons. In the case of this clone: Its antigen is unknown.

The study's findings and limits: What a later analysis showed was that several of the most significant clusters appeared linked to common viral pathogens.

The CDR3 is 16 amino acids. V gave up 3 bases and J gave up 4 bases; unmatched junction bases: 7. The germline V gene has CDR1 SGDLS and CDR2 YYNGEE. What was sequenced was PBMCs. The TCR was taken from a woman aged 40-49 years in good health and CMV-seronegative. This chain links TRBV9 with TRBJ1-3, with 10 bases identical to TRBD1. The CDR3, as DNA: TGTGCCAGCAGCGCCGGGGGGACAGGGGTGGGAAACACCATATATTTT. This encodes CASSAGGTGVGNTIYF.